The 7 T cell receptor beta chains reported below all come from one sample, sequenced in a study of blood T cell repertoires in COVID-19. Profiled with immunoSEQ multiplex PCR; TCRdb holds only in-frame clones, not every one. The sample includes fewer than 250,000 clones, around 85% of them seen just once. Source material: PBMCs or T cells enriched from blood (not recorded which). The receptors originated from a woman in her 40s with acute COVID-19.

The CDR3 bases are TGCAGCGTCGCATACCCGGGACAGCGTCCTGAAGCTTTCTTT. Translating gives CSVAYPGQRPEAFF. The rearrangement joins TRBV29-1 to TRBJ1-1; 7 nucleotides agree with TRBD1. The ends lost 6 bases at V and 6 bases at J; junction bases unmatched: 13. Germline CDR1 SQVTM, CDR2 ANQGSEA. The CDR3 totals 14 residues.

The CDR3 DNA sequence: TGTGCCTGGAGTATCTTAGCGGGAGGGCGGGAGACCCAGTACTTC. It specifies CAWSILAGGRETQYF. This chain links TRBV30 with TRBJ2-5; TRBD2 matches at 11 bases. J was trimmed by 5 bases and V by 2 bases; bases with no gene match: 7. Germline V gene lookup returns CDR1 GTSNPN and CDR2 SVGIG (reference sequence). The CDR3 totals 15 residues.

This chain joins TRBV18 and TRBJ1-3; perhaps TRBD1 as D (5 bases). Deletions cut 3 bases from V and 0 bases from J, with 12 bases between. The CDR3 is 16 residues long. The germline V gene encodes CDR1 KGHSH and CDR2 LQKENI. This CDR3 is CASSPKDSTSGNTIYF. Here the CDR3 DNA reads TGTGCCAGCTCACCGAAAGACAGTACCTCTGGAAACACCATATATTTT.

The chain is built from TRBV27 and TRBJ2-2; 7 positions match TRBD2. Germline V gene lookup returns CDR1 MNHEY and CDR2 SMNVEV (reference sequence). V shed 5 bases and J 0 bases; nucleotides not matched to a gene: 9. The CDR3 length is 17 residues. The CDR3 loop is CASSKGRGRSNTGELFF. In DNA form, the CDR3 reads TGTGCCAGCAGTAAAGGGAGGGGAAGATCGAACACCGGGGAGCTGTTTTTT.

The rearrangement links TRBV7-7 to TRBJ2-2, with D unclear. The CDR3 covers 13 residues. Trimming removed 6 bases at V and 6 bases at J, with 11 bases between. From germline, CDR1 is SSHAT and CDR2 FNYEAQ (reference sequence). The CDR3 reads CASSPYSPGELFF. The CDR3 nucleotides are TGTGCCAGCAGTCCCTACAGCCCCGGGGAGCTGTTTTTT.

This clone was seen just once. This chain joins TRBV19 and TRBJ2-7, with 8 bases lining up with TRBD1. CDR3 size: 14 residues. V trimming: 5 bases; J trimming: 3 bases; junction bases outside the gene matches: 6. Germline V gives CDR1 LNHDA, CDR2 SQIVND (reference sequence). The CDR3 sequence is CASSPGQAHYEQYF. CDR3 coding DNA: TGTGCCAGTAGTCCGGGACAGGCCCACTACGAGCAGTACTTC.

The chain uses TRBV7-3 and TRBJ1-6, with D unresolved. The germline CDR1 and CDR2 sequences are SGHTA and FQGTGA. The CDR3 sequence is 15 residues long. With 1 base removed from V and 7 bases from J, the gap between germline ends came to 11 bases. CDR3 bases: TGTGCCAGCAGCTTAAAGCCAGGTTACAATTCACCCCTCCACTTT. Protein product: CASSLKPGYNSPLHF.